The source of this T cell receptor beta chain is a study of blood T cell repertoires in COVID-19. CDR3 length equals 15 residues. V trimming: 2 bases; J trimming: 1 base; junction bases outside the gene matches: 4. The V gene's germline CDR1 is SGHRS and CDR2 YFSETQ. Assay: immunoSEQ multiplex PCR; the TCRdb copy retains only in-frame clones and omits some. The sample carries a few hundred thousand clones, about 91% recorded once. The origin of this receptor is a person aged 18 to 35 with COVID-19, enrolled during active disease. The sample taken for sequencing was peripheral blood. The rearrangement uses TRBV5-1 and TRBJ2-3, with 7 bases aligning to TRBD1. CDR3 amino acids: CASSLQGLRTDTQYF. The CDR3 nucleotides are TGCGCCAGCAGCTTACAGGGGCTTCGCACAGATACGCAGTATTTT.